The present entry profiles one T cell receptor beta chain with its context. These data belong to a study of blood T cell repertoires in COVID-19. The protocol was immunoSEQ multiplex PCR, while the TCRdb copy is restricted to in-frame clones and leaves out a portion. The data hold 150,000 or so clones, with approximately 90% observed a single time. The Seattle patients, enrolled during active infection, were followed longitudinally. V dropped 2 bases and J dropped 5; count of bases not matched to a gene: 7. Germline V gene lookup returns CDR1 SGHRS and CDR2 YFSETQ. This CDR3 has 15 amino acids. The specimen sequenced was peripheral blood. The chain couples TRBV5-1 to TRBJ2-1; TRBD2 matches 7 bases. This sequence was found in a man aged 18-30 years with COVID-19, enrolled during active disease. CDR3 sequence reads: CASSLVWGGNNEQFF. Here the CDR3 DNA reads TGCGCCAGCAGCTTAGTTTGGGGAGGGAACAATGAGCAGTTCTTC.